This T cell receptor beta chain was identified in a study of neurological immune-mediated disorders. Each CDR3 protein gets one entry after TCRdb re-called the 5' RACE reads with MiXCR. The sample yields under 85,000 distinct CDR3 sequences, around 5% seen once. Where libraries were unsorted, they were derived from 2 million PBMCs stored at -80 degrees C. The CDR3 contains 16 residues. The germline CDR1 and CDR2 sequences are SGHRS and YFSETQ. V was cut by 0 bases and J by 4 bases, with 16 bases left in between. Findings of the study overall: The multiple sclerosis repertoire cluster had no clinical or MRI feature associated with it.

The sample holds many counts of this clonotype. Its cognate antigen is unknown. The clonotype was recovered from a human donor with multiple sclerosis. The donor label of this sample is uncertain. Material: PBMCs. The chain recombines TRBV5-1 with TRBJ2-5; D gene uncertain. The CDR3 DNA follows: TGCGCCAGCAGCTTGGCGGGTGATGGCCGCGGAGAGACCCAGTACTTC. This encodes CASSLAGDGRGETQYF.